One T cell receptor beta chain is described in this entry. Its antigen is currently not known. There are no base qualities to consult, and no much larger clone falls within one base. According to the germline V gene (reference sequence), CDR1 reads GTSNPN and CDR2 reads SVGIG. The CDR3 has 15 amino acids, counting the end cysteine and phenylalanine. CDR3 DNA is the only sequence kept; it has 45 bases, read in frame from the first base. Germline trimming: 3 bases from V, 2 bases from J; junction bases outside gene matches: 8. This record belongs to a study of cytomegalovirus exposure and HLA in healthy donors (dated by TCRdb to about 2017). Background for the entire study: According to an earlier analysis of 550 to 750 of the donors, about 179 million T cells yielded over 90 million unique TCR beta sequences and 250 to 350 Gb of sequence data. Approximately 310 gigabases of sequencing data and around 87 million unique TCR sequences were included in an early release covering 500 to 750 HLA-typed donors. Of the roughly 400 genotyped donors, approximately 83% fell in the genetic ancestry cluster associated with self-reported Caucasian donors. The study aimed to test whether cataloging public T cell receptors could reveal signatures of past pathogen exposure. Using immunosequencing, the study profiled T cell repertoires from approximately 700 subjects and related those repertoires to cytomegalovirus serostatus. A separate validation cohort of 100 to 150 different subjects was used in addition to the roughly 670-subject first cohort. High-throughput TCR immunosequencing, statistical association of individual TCRs with disease status, and machine learning were combined to predict cytomegalovirus infection status. A later analysis re-examined previously published TCR beta repertoires from just over 650 donors and added high-resolution HLA genotyping to investigate patterns of TCR occurrence. Rather than drawing on any new phenotypic data, the later analysis identified candidate immune exposures from TCR beta sequences and the way those sequences occurred across donors. An earlier analysis of 587 of the donors used high-throughput TCR beta sequencing to judge whether each TCR beta V gene segment behaved as functional or pseudogenic. Donor age, sex, ethnicity and CMV serostatus were compiled together with the repertoire data. A later genetic analysis took genome-wide SNP genotypes for 398 of the 666 donors and used that subset as a discovery cohort. All discovery cohort repertoires had been generated using a single sequencing platform. HLA typing included class I and class II loci at four-digit resolution. Typing coverage varied by locus: roughly 629-640 donors for A, B, C, DRB1 and DQB1; approximately 560 for DQA1; about 590 for DPA1; fewer than 480 for DPB1. Roughly five DR-DQ haplotypes were handled as single units for association and clustering, since linkage in the cohort was strong. On average, 235,054 unique TCR beta nucleotide sequences were sequenced per donor among a few hundred genotyped donors of the cohort, with roughly 18% of those sequences being non-productive.

The cohort comprised approximately 700 healthy bone marrow donors. Cohort members were all nominally healthy when sampled, although unrecorded immune exposures were likely present. The donor was CMV seronegative and was included in the group of about 400 seronegative cohort members. A peripheral blood sample was collected from each donor, and TCR beta sequencing was performed on peripheral blood mononuclear cells. The Qiagen DNeasy Blood Extraction Kit was used to extract genomic DNA from the blood cell samples. Libraries were made using the immunoSEQ multiplex PCR assay. A mixture of 60 forward primers for TCR Vbeta segments and 13 reverse primers for TCR Jbeta segments was used in the multiplex PCR. Amplification of the CDR3 region of rearranged TCR beta genes was performed with a multiplex PCR assay on genomic DNA. The Illumina HiSeq System was used to sequence the amplified TCR beta libraries as 87-base-pair reads. As for the authors' bioinformatics: A later analysis counted around 72 million unique TCR beta chains across the 690 or so repertoires, and 10 million to 12 million of these chains were shared by at least two donors. To remove PCR and sequencing errors, raw reads were error-corrected and collapsed into unique sequences using a nearest-neighbor algorithm that merged closely related sequences. CDR3 sequences were aligned to IMGT reference sequences to assign V, D and J gene segments. For a sequence to be retained, at least a six-nucleotide match to both a V gene segment and a J gene segment was required. Rearrangements were classified as productive when the CDR3 lacked stop codons and remained in frame with V and J, and all other rearrangements were classified as non-productive. Following IMGT convention, CDR3 was defined as the stretch from the second conserved V-encoded cysteine up to the conserved J-encoded phenylalanine. The earlier analysis of a few hundred of the donors excluded sequences that lacked an unambiguous match to a single V gene segment. In an earlier analysis of 450 to 700 of the donors, V segments were called functional above 56.7% productive rearrangements and were called segregating when the between-donor standard deviation exceeded 5%. To diagnose cytomegalovirus status from the catalog of TCR beta chain sequences, a statistical classification framework was built. In a later analysis, V and J genes were assigned by comparing TCR nucleotide sequences against IMGT/GENE-DB human TR gene sequences. Using the TCRdist pipeline, a later analysis assigned CDR3 sequences along with most-parsimonious VDJ recombination scenarios. A later analysis defined each TCR beta chain by its CDR3 amino acid sequence plus V-gene family, and excluded reads lacking a unique V-gene family. A later analysis removed 592 highly shared, low-generation-probability nucleotide sequences to deal with suspected cross-contamination and a sequencing artifact. For each public chain, a later analysis derived a clonal expansion index from normalized ranks of inferred template counts within each repertoire. In a later analysis, generation probabilities were computed with a VDJ recombination model fitted to out-of-frame rearrangements, and the resulting probabilities were checked against IGoR. A later analysis scored TCR-TCR, TCR-HLA and TCR-CMV co-occurrence with hypergeometric tests, applying a repertoire-size bias correction to TCR pairs. In a later analysis, false discovery rates were estimated by permuting HLA or CMV assignments 20 times. A later analysis grouped co-occurring TCRs with DBSCAN, adding TCRdist sequence similarity when clustering within HLA-allele-positive subsets. Repertoires with fewer than 30,000 or more than 120,000 public chains were left out of co-occurrence clustering, as were four to six repertoires with anomalous nucleotide sharing. Sourced from immuneACCESS, this table was stored by TCRdb with only in-frame sequences that have V and J called. A share of the clones is absent; for the studies checked, an unresolved V gene accounts for under half, and the remainder has no known explanation. That table supplies the V and J calls and clone size; D and trimming were determined from the DNA. Present in this sample are around 150,000 clones, around 75% of which were seen just once. The leading ten clones occupy over 2.5% of the sample.

What the study reported, not specific to this receptor: Cytomegalovirus status was reported to be diagnosed by the classifier with high specificity and sensitivity in both the original and validation cohorts. Across donors, most TCR sequences were observed very rarely, whereas some public TCRs were present in many individuals. According to the authors, the approach could potentially be generalized to other disease states and immunological phenotypes. In a later analysis, around 15,000 TCR beta sequences were associated with specific HLA alleles at a false discovery rate of 0.05. A later analysis reported that several top co-occurrence clusters appeared linked to parvovirus B19, influenza, CMV and Epstein-Barr virus. Because the 87-base-pair reads could not distinguish some IMGT-functional V segments, including TRBV6-2 and TRBV6-3, those segments were excluded. Linkage disequilibrium might explain the correlated functional status among segregating V segments, but an unknown experimental factor could not be ruled out. Compared with equally common non-associated chains, HLA-associated TCR beta chains in a later analysis were more clonally expanded and had lower generation probabilities. A further reported finding was that TCR beta sequences accurately predicted the HLA-A and HLA-B alleles for most subjects in the first cohort. For the cohort, immune exposure information was limited to CMV serostatus. V-gene and J-gene trimming of TCR beta chains was associated with a missense DCLRE1C variant in a later genetic analysis, and the association was replicated in an independent cohort. In a later analysis, TCR association rates were found to vary across HLA loci, with the most associated TCRs seen for DRB1 alleles and the fewest for HLA-C alleles. Strong co-occurrence of HLA alleles, especially DR and DQ, made assigning TCR associations to individual alleles difficult. The study listed 164 TCR beta chains as associated with cytomegalovirus. A cluster of highly shared sequence variants was judged likely to represent a technical artifact of the sequencing pipeline. Because HLA typing was missing for some donors at each locus, association tests included only the typed subset. A later genetic analysis reported fewer N-insertions in productive TCRs among donors in an Asian-associated ancestry cluster than the roughly 700-donor mean. An earlier analysis of approximately 540 of the donors showed that most TCR beta V segments appeared in productive rearrangements either about 87% or about 30% of the time, which broadly matched IMGT annotations. In vitro tests confirmed that a few of the cytomegalovirus-associated TCR beta chains recognize cytomegalovirus antigens. The presence/absence analyses assumed that sequencing depth was roughly uniform across donors, and that assumption may not be true. In a later analysis, most CMV-associated TCR beta chains were found to appear HLA-restricted, with HLA associations seemingly driven largely by CMV exposure. The cohort was sequenced for TCR beta chains only, and without alpha or paired-chain data the features that could be detected were limited. Because counts were too low, seventeen rarely observed V segments, including chromosome 9 orphons, were left out of the earlier analysis of approximately 500 of the donors.

Recombination linked TRBV30 to TRBJ2-5, and TRBD2 matches 8 of the central bases. This receptor was taken from a man aged 40-55 years in good health and CMV-seronegative. Source material: PBMCs. The DNA sequence reads TGTGCCTGGAGCGGGGGACTAGGGTTACAAGAGACCCAGTACTTC. This yields the protein CAWSGGLGLQETQYF.